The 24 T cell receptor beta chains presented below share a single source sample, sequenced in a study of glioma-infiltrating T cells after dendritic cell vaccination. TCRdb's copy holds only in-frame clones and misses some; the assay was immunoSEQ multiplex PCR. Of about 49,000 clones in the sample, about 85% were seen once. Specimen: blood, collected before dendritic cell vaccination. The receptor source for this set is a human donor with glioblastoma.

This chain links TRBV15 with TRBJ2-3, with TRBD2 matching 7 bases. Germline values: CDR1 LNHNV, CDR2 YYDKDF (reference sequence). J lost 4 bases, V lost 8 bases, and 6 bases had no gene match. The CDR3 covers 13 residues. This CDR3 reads CATGGRASDTQYF. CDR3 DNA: TGTGCCACCGGAGGGAGGGCCTCAGATACGCAGTATTTT. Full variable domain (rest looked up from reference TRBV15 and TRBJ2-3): DAMVIQNPRYQVTQFGKPVTLSCSQTLNHNVMYWYQQKSSQAPKLLFHYYDKDFNNEADTPDNFQSRRPNTSFCFLDIRSPGLGDTAMYLCATGGRASDTQYFGPGTRLTVL.

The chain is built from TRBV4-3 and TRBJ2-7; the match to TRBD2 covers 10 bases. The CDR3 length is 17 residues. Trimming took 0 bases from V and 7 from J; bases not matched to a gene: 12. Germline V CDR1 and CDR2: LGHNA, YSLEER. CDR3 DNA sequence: TGCGCCAGCAGCCAAGATCCAGCGGGAGGGACCCTGGGGGAGCAGTACTTC. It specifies CASSQDPAGGTLGEQYF.

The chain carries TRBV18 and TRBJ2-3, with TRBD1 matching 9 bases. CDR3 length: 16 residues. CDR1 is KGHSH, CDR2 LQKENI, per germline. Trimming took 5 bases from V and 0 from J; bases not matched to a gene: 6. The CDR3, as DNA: TGTGCCAGCTCAACACAGGGGGCTGGGAGCACAGATACGCAGTATTTT. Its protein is CASSTQGAGSTDTQYF.

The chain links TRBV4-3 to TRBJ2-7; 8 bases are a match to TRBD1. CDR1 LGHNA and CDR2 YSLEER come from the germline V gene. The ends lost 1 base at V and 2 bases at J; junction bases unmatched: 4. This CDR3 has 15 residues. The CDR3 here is CASSQGQGRTYEQYF. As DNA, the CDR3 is TGCGCCAGCAGCCAAGGACAGGGGAGGACCTACGAGCAGTACTTC.

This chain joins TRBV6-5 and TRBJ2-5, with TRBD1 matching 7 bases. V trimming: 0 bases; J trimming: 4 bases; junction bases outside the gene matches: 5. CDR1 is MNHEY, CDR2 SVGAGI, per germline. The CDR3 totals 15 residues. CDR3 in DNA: TGTGCCAGCAGTTACTCCGGGACAGTAGGAGAGACCCAGTACTTC. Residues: CASSYSGTVGETQYF.

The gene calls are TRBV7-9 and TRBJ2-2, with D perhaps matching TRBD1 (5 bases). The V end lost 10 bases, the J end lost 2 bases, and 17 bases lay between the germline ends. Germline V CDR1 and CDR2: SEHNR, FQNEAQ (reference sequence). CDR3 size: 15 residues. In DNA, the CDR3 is TGTGCCACACCAAAGGGGCCGACTAACACCGGGGAGCTGTTTTTT. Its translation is CATPKGPTNTGELFF. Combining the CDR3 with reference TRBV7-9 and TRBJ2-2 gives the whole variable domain DTGVSQNPRHKITKRGQNVTFRCDPISEHNRLYWYRQTLGQGPEFLTYFQNEAQLEKSRLLSDRFSAERPKGSFSTLEIQRTEQGDSAMYLCATPKGPTNTGELFFGEGSRLTVL.

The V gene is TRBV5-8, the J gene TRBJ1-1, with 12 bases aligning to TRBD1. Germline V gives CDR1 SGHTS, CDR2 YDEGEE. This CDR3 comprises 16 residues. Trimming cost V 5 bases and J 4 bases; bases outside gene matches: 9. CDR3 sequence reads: CASSRGQGALGTEAFF. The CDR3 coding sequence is TGTGCCAGCAGTCGGGGACAGGGGGCCTTGGGCACTGAAGCTTTCTTT.

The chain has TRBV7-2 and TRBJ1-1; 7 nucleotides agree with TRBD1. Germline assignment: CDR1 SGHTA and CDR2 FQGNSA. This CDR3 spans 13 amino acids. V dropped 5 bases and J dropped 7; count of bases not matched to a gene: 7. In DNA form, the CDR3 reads TGTGCCAGCAGCAAAGGGGGCTTTGGTGAAGCTTTCTTT. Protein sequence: CASSKGGFGEAFF.

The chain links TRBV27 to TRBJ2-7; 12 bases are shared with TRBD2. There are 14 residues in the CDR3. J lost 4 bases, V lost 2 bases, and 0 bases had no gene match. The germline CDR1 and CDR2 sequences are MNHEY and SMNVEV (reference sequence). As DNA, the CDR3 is TGTGCCAGCAGTTTAACTAGCGGGAGGTACGAGCAGTACTTC. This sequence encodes CASSLTSGRYEQYF.

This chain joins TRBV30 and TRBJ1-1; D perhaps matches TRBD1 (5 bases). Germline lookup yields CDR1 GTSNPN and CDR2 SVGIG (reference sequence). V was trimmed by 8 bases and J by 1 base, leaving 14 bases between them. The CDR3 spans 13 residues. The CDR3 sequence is CALGGDPNTEAFF. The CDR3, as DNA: TGTGCCCTGGGAGGGGACCCGAACACTGAAGCTTTCTTT.

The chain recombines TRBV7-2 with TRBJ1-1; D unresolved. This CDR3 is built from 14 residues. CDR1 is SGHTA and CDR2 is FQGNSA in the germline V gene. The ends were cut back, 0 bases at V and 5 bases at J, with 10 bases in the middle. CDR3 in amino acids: CASSLAMSGTEAFF. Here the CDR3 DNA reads TGTGCCAGCAGCTTAGCAATGAGTGGTACTGAAGCTTTCTTT.

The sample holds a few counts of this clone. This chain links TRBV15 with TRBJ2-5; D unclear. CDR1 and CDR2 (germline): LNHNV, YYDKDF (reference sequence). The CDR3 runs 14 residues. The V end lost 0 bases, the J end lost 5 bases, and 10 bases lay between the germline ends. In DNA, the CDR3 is TGTGCCACCAGCAGAGATTTCCTTTCGGAGACCCAGTACTTC. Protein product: CATSRDFLSETQYF.

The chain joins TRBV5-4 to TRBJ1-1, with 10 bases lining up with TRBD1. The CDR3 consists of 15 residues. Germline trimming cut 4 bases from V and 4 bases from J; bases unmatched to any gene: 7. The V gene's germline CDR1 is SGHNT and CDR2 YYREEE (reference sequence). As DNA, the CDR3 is TGTGCCAGCAGCCCCCGGGACAGGGGTCCCACTGAAGCTTTCTTT. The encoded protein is CASSPRDRGPTEAFF.

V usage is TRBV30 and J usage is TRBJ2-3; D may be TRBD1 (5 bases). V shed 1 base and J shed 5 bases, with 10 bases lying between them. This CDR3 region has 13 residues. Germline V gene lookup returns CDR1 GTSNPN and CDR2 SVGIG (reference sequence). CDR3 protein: CAWSEGNQDTQYF. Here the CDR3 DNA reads TGTGCCTGGAGTGAGGGGAACCAAGATACGCAGTATTTT.

In DNA, the CDR3 is TGTGCCAGCAGTGAAGAGGGTCCCGGGGAGACCCAGTACTTC. Translating it yields CASSEEGPGETQYF. This chain joins TRBV25-1 and TRBJ2-5, with a weak D call TRBD2 (5 bases). This CDR3 has 14 residues. Germline V lookup: CDR1 MGHDK, CDR2 SYGVNS. Trimming took 2 bases from V and 5 from J, leaving 12 bases between them.

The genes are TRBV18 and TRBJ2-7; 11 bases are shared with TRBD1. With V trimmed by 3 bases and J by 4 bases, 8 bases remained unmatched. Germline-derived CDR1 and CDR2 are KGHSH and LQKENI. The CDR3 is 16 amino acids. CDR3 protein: CASSPSVGTGGYEQYF. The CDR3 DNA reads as TGTGCCAGCTCACCGTCCGTCGGGACAGGGGGTTACGAGCAGTACTTC.

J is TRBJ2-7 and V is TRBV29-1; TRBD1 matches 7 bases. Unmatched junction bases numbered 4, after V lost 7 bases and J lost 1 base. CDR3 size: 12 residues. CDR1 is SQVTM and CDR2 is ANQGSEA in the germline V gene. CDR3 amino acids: CSAGQRSYEQYF. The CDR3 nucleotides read TGCAGCGCGGGACAGCGATCCTACGAGCAGTACTTC.

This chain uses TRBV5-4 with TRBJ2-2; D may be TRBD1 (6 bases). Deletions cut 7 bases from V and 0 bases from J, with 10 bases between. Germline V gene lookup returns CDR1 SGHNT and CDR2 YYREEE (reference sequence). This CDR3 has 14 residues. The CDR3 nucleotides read TGTGCCAGCCTGGACAGAACGAACACCGGGGAGCTGTTTTTT. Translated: CASLDRTNTGELFF.

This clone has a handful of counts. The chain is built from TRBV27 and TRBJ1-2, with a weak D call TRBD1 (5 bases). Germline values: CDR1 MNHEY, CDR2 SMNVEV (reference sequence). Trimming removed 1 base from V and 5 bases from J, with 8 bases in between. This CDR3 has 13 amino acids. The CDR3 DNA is TGTGCCAGCAGTTTATATTCAGGGTATGGCTACACCTTC. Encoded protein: CASSLYSGYGYTF.

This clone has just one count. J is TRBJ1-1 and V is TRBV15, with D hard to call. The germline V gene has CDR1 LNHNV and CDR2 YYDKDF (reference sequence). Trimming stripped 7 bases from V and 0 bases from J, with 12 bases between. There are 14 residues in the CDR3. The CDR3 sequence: CATTRLSLNTEAFF. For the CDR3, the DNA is TGTGCCACCACGAGGTTGAGCCTGAACACTGAAGCTTTCTTT.

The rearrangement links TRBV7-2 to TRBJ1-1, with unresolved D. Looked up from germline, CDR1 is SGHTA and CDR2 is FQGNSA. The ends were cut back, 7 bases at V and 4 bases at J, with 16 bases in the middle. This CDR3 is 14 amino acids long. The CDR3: CASTPRMETTEAFF. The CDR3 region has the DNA TGTGCCAGCACCCCCCGGATGGAGACCACTGAAGCTTTCTTT. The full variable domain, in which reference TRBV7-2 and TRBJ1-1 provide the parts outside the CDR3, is GAGVSQSPSNKVTEKGKDVELRCDPISGHTALYWYRQSLGQGLEFLIYFQGNSAPDKSGLPSDRFSAERTGGSVSTLTIQRTQQEDSAVYLCASTPRMETTEAFFGQGTRLTVV.

This CDR3 is CASSRVLAGGPRDTQYF. The CDR3 region has the DNA TGTGCCAGCAGTCGGGTACTAGCGGGGGGGCCAAGGGATACGCAGTATTTT. This sequence joins TRBV27 and TRBJ2-3; TRBD2 matches 13 bases. The trim removed 5 bases at V and 6 bases at J, leaving 11 bases unmatched. Germline CDR1 MNHEY, CDR2 SMNVEV (reference sequence). CDR3 length: 17 amino acids.

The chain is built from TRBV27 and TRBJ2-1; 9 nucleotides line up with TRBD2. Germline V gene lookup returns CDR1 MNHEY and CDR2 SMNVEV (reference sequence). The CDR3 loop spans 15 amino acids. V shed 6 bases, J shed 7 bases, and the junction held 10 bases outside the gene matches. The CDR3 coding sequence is TGTGCCAGCAGCCCGAGGCTAGCGGGGCCGAATGAGCAGTTCTTC. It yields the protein CASSPRLAGPNEQFF.

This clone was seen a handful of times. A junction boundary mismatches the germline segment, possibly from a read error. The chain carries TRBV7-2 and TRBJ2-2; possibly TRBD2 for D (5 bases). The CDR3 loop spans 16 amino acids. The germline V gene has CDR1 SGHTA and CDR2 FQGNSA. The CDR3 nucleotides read TGCGCCAGCAGCCTCCAAGAGGGCCCGAACACCGGGGAGCTGTTTTTT. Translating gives CASSLQEGPNTGELFF.